This entry lists 24 T cell receptor beta chains sequenced from one sample in a study of blood T cell repertoires in COVID-19. TCRdb keeps only in-frame clones here, not all; method: immunoSEQ multiplex PCR. The sample lists 230,000 or so clones, more than 70% seen once, with more than 6.5% in the top ten. Sample: peripheral blood. These receptor sequences come from a man between 40 and 49 years old with active or convalescent COVID-19.

This chain connects TRBV19 to TRBJ1-3, with 9 bases fitting TRBD1. The CDR3 runs 15 residues. Germline loops: CDR1 LNHDA, CDR2 SQIVND (reference sequence). V trimming: 5 bases; J trimming: 2 bases; junction bases outside the gene matches: 4. The CDR3 bases are TGTGCCAGTAGTGAACAGGGGGCGACTGGAAACACCATATATTTT. Translation gives CASSEQGATGNTIYF.

The V call is TRBV30, the J call TRBJ1-6, with D possibly being TRBD1 (6 bases). Trimming took off 0 bases at V and 8 bases at J, with 11 bases between the two ends. CDR3 length: 14 residues. Germline V gene data show CDR1 as GTSNPN and CDR2 as SVGIG (reference sequence). The CDR3 region has the DNA TGTGCCTGGAGTGTGAGGCAGGGGCATTCACCCCTCCACTTT. It specifies CAWSVRQGHSPLHF.

The V call is TRBV24-1, the J call TRBJ2-7, with 15 positions matching TRBD2. Germline V CDR1 and CDR2: KGHDR, SFDVKD. The CDR3 totals 16 residues. DNA of the CDR3: TGTCTTATGGGGACTAGCGGGAGGTTAACTTCCTACGAGCAGTACTTC. Protein sequence: CLMGTSGRLTSYEQYF.

V is TRBV6-5 and J is TRBJ2-5, with D tentatively TRBD2 (7 bases). There are 16 residues in the CDR3. The V and J ends lost 2 bases and 1 base respectively, with 14 bases between them. Germline values: CDR1 MNHEY, CDR2 SVGAGI. Written as DNA, the CDR3 is TGTGCCAGCAGTTACCCCGGGGGGCAGGGCCAAGAGACCCAGTACTTC. It yields the protein CASSYPGGQGQETQYF.

This clone was seen repeatedly, ten times or more. This chain joins TRBV14 and TRBJ1-6; a weak D match, TRBD1 (6 bases). This CDR3 region has 15 residues. The V end lost 3 bases, the J end lost 10 bases, and 16 bases lay between the germline ends. Germline-derived CDR1 and CDR2 are SGHDN and FVKESK. This CDR3 reads CASSQGHQRYSPLHF. In nucleotides, the CDR3 is TGTGCCAGCAGCCAGGGACACCAGAGGTACTCACCCCTCCACTTT.

The chain recombines TRBV5-1 with TRBJ2-6, with TRBD1 matching 9 bases. CDR1 is SGHRS and CDR2 is YFSETQ in the germline V gene. The CDR3 is 18 residues long. V was clipped by 0 bases and J by 1 base; unmatched bases: 5. The CDR3 here is CASSLDGTGTSGANVLTF. The CDR3 region has the DNA TGCGCCAGCAGCTTGGACGGGACAGGGACTTCTGGGGCCAACGTCCTGACTTTC.

This chain uses TRBV7-8 with TRBJ1-5, with a tentative D call TRBD1 (6 bases). Trimming left V 3 bases short and J 3 bases short, with 12 bases between. The length of the CDR3 is 15 residues. Germline V gives CDR1 SGHVS, CDR2 FQNEAQ. This CDR3 reads CASSLSRGYNQPQHF. The CDR3 DNA sequence: TGTGCCAGCAGCTTGTCCAGGGGATACAATCAGCCCCAGCATTTT.

This rearrangement joins TRBV24-1 to TRBJ2-6; TRBD1 might be the D (6 bases). Germline V gene data show CDR1 as KGHDR and CDR2 as SFDVKD. V gave up 5 bases and J gave up 1 base, with 11 bases separating them. The CDR3 sequence is 16 residues long. The CDR3 is CATSAGQYSGANVLTF. The CDR3 region has the DNA TGTGCCACCAGTGCAGGACAGTATTCTGGGGCCAACGTCCTGACTTTC.

This clone was counted a single time. V usage is TRBV4-1 and J usage is TRBJ1-6; 8 bases align to TRBD1. CDR3 length equals 16 residues. CDR1 is MGHRA, CDR2 YSYEKL, per germline. The V gene end was trimmed by 8 bases and the J gene end by 3 bases; junction bases not matched to a gene: 9. The chain's CDR3 is CASHPGQGGYNSPLHF. The CDR3 bases are TGCGCCAGCCACCCCGGACAGGGAGGCTATAATTCACCCCTCCACTTT.

The CDR3 bases are TGTGCCAGCAGCGCCTTACACGTGAACACCGGGGAGCTGTTTTTT. The encoded protein is CASSALHVNTGELFF. The rearrangement uses TRBV9 and TRBJ2-2; D remains unclear. Per the germline V gene, CDR1 is SGDLS and CDR2 is YYNGEE. The germline V and J ends were trimmed by 3 bases and 1 base, with 10 bases remaining between them. CDR3 length: 15 amino acids.

The CDR3 loop reads CAIRPTSGGVDEQFF. The DNA of the CDR3 is TGTGCCATCAGACCAACTAGCGGGGGAGTCGATGAGCAGTTCTTC. The chain uses TRBV10-3 and TRBJ2-1, with TRBD2 matching over 11 bases. Germline lookup yields CDR1 ENHRY and CDR2 SYGVKD. V trimming: 6 bases; J trimming: 8 bases; junction bases outside the gene matches: 9. CDR3 length equals 15 residues.

The chain has TRBV4-3 and TRBJ2-7; D might be TRBD2 (6 bases). From germline, CDR1 is LGHNA and CDR2 YSLEER. V was clipped by 0 bases and J by 5 bases, with 26 bases between them. The CDR3 is 19 residues long. In nucleotides, the CDR3 is TGCGCCAGCAGCCAAGAGGCGGGGATAGTGGCAGGGCGGGTAAACGAGCAGTACTTC. It translates to CASSQEAGIVAGRVNEQYF.

The chain recombines TRBV7-3 with TRBJ2-3, with 7 positions matching TRBD2. CDR1 and CDR2 from the germline V gene are SGHTA and FQGTGA. The CDR3 loop spans 14 amino acids. V lost 2 bases to trimming and J lost 3 bases; unmatched junction nucleotides: 2. This chain's CDR3 is CASSLRRETDTQYF. DNA of the CDR3: TGTGCCAGCAGCTTACGGCGGGAGACAGATACGCAGTATTTT.

This clone has a single count. The chain has TRBV5-4 and TRBJ2-1; 8 bases fit TRBD2. Per the germline V gene, CDR1 is SGHNT and CDR2 is YYREEE (reference sequence). Trimming at V came to 9 bases and at J to 4 bases, leaving 9 bases not matched to a gene. The CDR3 runs 14 residues. The CDR3 coding sequence is TGTGCCACACACCCCCGCGGGGGGTACAATGAGCAGTTCTTC. Residues: CATHPRGGYNEQFF.

This chain uses TRBV19 with TRBJ1-2; D is unclear. This CDR3 contains 13 residues. CDR1 and CDR2 (germline): LNHDA, SQIVND (reference sequence). Deletions cut 7 bases from V and 8 bases from J, with 17 bases between. In nucleotides, the CDR3 is TGTGCCAGTACCCCGACGGAGGGTGGGGGCTACACCTTC. Protein sequence: CASTPTEGGGYTF.

The chain joins TRBV6-5 to TRBJ1-5, with TRBD1 identical over 7 bases. J was trimmed by 2 bases and V by 4 bases; bases with no gene match: 8. This CDR3 region has 16 residues. CDR1 is MNHEY and CDR2 is SVGAGI in the germline V gene. The CDR3 region is CASSSLPGGGNQPQHF. The CDR3 DNA follows: TGTGCCAGCAGTTCCCTACCAGGGGGTGGCAATCAGCCCCAGCATTTT.

The chain is built from TRBV13 and TRBJ1-1, with D possibly being TRBD1 (6 bases). Germline V lookup: CDR1 PRHDT, CDR2 FYEKMQ (reference sequence). The CDR3 covers 14 residues. V shed 6 bases and J shed 3 bases, with 14 bases lying between them. Here the CDR3 DNA reads TGTGCCAGCAGAAACAGTCAGGGGTACACTGAAGCTTTCTTT. Amino acids: CASRNSQGYTEAFF.

The chain carries TRBV5-1 and TRBJ1-1; 8 bases line up with TRBD1. V shed 1 base, J shed 7 bases, and the junction held 3 bases outside the gene matches. This CDR3 region has 13 residues. Germline lookup yields CDR1 SGHRS and CDR2 YFSETQ. CDR3 nucleotide sequence: TGCGCCAGCAGCTTGTATGGACAGGGTGAAGCTTTCTTT. It specifies CASSLYGQGEAFF.

The rearrangement links TRBV27 to TRBJ2-7, with TRBD1 matching 7 bases. V shed 3 bases and J 4 bases; nucleotides not matched to a gene: 3. Germline CDR1 and CDR2: MNHEY and SMNVEV (reference sequence). The CDR3 consists of 13 residues. The CDR3 nucleotides read TGTGCCAGCAGTTTCCGACAGGGATACGAGCAGTACTTC. Protein sequence: CASSFRQGYEQYF.

The rearrangement links TRBV5-1 to TRBJ1-6; 9 bases are shared with TRBD1. CDR1 and CDR2 from the germline V gene are SGHRS and YFSETQ. Trimming at V came to 4 bases and at J to 0 bases, leaving 8 bases not matched to a gene. There are 18 residues in the CDR3. CDR3 bases: TGCGCCAGCAGCCACACAGGGACAGGGAGCTCCTATAATTCACCCCTCCACTTT. Amino acids: CASSHTGTGSSYNSPLHF.

This chain connects TRBV6-5 to TRBJ2-7, with D possibly matching TRBD1 (6 bases). The CDR3 contains 14 residues. V gave up 5 bases and J gave up 3 bases, with 14 bases separating them. Germline V gene lookup returns CDR1 MNHEY and CDR2 SVGAGI. The CDR3 loop is CASSPDRTHYEQYF. In DNA form, the CDR3 reads TGTGCCAGCAGTCCTGACAGGACCCACTACGAGCAGTACTTC.

The J gene is TRBJ2-1, the V gene TRBV14; D is possibly TRBD1 (5 bases). Germline V CDR1 and CDR2: SGHDN, FVKESK. The CDR3 loop spans 14 amino acids. V was cut by 2 bases and J by 7 bases, with 12 bases left in between. The DNA of the CDR3 is TGTGCCAGCAGCCAATCTAAGGGGATAAATGAGCAGTTCTTC. As protein: CASSQSKGINEQFF.

The chain has TRBV20-1 and TRBJ1-2; 8 bases agree with TRBD1. Germline-derived CDR1 and CDR2 are DFQATT and SNEGSKA (reference sequence). The ends lost 3 bases at V and 4 bases at J; junction bases unmatched: 4. The CDR3 spans 13 residues. The CDR3 sequence: CSASTGGGYGYTF. In DNA form, the CDR3 reads TGCAGTGCTAGTACAGGGGGTGGCTATGGCTACACCTTC.

This clone was seen only a few times. Written as DNA, the CDR3 is TGTGCCATCAGTGAGGACGGACAGGGCCATCTAGATGGTGGCTACACCTTC. Translating it yields CAISEDGQGHLDGGYTF. The rearrangement uses TRBV10-3 and TRBJ1-2, with 8 bases identical to TRBD1. Germline V gene lookup returns CDR1 ENHRY and CDR2 SYGVKD. This CDR3 has 17 amino acids. V lost 2 bases to trimming and J lost 7 bases; unmatched junction nucleotides: 15.